Listed below are T cell receptor beta chains from one sample, sequenced in a study of blood T cell dynamics during melanoma immunotherapy. The table came from immunoSEQ multiplex PCR; TCRdb's copy has only in-frame clones and leaves some out. The sample has about 15,000 clones, 86% seen once; the top ten hold just under 4.5%. Sequenced here: blood, sampled from a patient treated with checkpoint blockade. These receptors were taken from a human donor with melanoma. CDR3s include the opening cysteine and the closing phenylalanine or tryptophan. The order of the fields is J gene, clone size, D gene, V gene, CDR3 protein, CDR3 DNA. A D gene is named only where the DNA matches it firmly. Rows may omit the clone size; those that give it use once, few, many or a size class.

>TRBJ2-1|.|.|TRBV11-2
CASSLVGRRSYNEQFF
TGTGCCAGCAGCTTAGTTGGCAGAAGGTCCTACAATGAGCAGTTCTTC
>TRBJ1-2|.|.|TRBV30
CAWSVSFNNYGYTF
TGTGCCTGGAGTGTATCGTTTAATAACTATGGCTACACCTTC
>TRBJ1-5|.|.|TRBV18
CASSPSAGQGPQHF
TGTGCCAGCTCACCCTCGGCAGGACAAGGGCCCCAGCATTTT
>TRBJ1-2|.|TRBD1|TRBV6-5
CASSYYHRGGYTF
TGTGCCAGCAGTTACTACCACAGGGGTGGCTACACCTTC
>TRBJ2-7|.|TRBD1|TRBV7-8
CASSPIRDRAYEQYF
TGTGCCAGCAGCCCCATTCGGGACAGAGCCTACGAGCAGTACTTC
>TRBJ1-2|.|.|TRBV9
CASSVEGAPQGNYGYTF
TGTGCCAGCAGCGTAGAGGGAGCCCCTCAGGGGAACTATGGCTACACCTTC
>TRBJ2-7|.|.|TRBV28
CASTTGHYEQYF
TGTGCCAGCACCACCGGACACTACGAGCAGTACTTC
>TRBJ2-5|.|TRBD1|TRBV5-1
CASSLHGTDQETQYF
TGCGCCAGCAGCCTACACGGGACAGACCAAGAGACCCAGTACTTC
>TRBJ1-2|once|.|TRBV9
CASSAGAYGYTF
TGTGCCAGCAGCGCAGGGGCCTATGGCTACACCTTC
>TRBJ2-7|few|.|TRBV9
CASSDGTLDLYEQYF
TGTGCCAGCAGCGACGGGACTCTTGACCTCTACGAGCAGTACTTC
>TRBJ2-3|.|.|TRBV25-1
CASSARESTDTQYF
TGTGCCAGCAGTGCCCGGGAGAGTACAGATACGCAGTATTTT
>TRBJ2-1|.|TRBD1|TRBV6-5
CASSHRQGSYNEQFF
TGTGCCAGCAGCCACCGACAGGGCTCCTACAATGAGCAGTTCTTC
>TRBJ1-1|.|.|TRBV28
CASGLTEAFF
TGTGCCAGCGGACTGACCGAAGCTTTCTTT
>TRBJ2-7|once|TRBD1|TRBV2
CASSLGTGPKYEQYF
TGTGCCAGCAGTTTGGGGACAGGGCCTAAGTACGAGCAGTACTTC
>TRBJ2-7|.|.|TRBV29-1
CSVATDPRSSYEQYF
TGCAGCGTTGCCACAGACCCTAGGAGCTCCTACGAGCAGTACTTC
>TRBJ1-1|.|.|TRBV5-4
CASSFGGPYKQAFF
TGTGCCAGCAGCTTTGGGGGTCCCTATAAACAAGCTTTCTTT
>TRBJ2-5|.|.|TRBV2
CASRPGPLSAETQYF
TGTGCCAGCAGGCCGGGGCCCCTTTCAGCAGAGACCCAGTACTTC
>TRBJ2-7|.|.|TRBV6-1
CASSEAGPYEQYF
TGTGCCAGCAGTGAAGCCGGACCCTACGAGCAGTACTTC
>TRBJ2-1|once|TRBD2|TRBV6-5
CASSTSGRASNEQFF
TGTGCCAGCAGTACAAGCGGGAGGGCCAGTAATGAGCAGTTCTTC
>TRBJ2-7|.|.|TRBV29-1
CSVGSGGPPYEQYF
TGCAGCGTTGGGTCCGGGGGCCCACCCTACGAGCAGTACTTC
>TRBJ2-5|.|TRBD1|TRBV25-1
CASSERGQGYQETQYF
TGTGCCAGCAGTGAACGGGGACAGGGCTACCAAGAGACCCAGTACTTC
>TRBJ2-2|.|TRBD2|TRBV7-9
CASSTSGRGATGELFF
TGTGCCAGCAGCACTAGCGGGAGGGGCGCCACCGGGGAGCTGTTTTTT
>TRBJ2-7|.|TRBD1|TRBV9
CASSVQRQGWAFGTYEQYF
TGTGCCAGCAGCGTTCAGAGACAGGGGTGGGCCTTTGGGACCTACGAGCAGTACTTC
>TRBJ1-1|.|.|TRBV2
CASRGVRSPTEAFF
TGTGCCAGTCGCGGGGTACGTTCACCCACTGAAGCTTTCTTT
>TRBJ2-4|.|TRBD1|TRBV30
CAWKEGAGKNIQYF
TGTGCCTGGAAAGAGGGGGCCGGGAAAAACATTCAGTACTTC
>TRBJ2-1|.|TRBD2|TRBV6-4
CASSAQPGTSVLNEQFF
TGTGCCAGCAGTGCCCAACCCGGGACTAGCGTTCTAAATGAGCAGTTCTTC
>TRBJ1-1|once|.|TRBV6-1
CASTTRTPRNTEAFF
TGTGCCAGCACAACCAGGACACCCAGGAACACTGAAGCTTTCTTT
>TRBJ2-1|once|TRBD1|TRBV2
CASSETRDRVVF
TGTGCCAGCAGTGAAACCCGGGACAGGGTAGTCTTC
>TRBJ2-1|.|TRBD2|TRBV6-6
CASSYPRAGGNEQFF
TGTGCCAGCAGTTATCCTAGGGCGGGGGGCAATGAGCAGTTCTTC
>TRBJ2-7|.|.|TRBV7-2
CASSLASRAEQYF
TGTGCCAGCAGCTTAGCTAGCAGGGCCGAGCAGTACTTC
>TRBJ2-7|.|.|TRBV19
CASSIRDEQYF
TGTGCCAGTAGTATTCGAGACGAGCAGTACTTC
>TRBJ1-1|.|.|TRBV5-1
CASSQLPRNTEAFF
TGCGCCAGCAGCCAACTACCCAGGAACACTGAAGCTTTCTTT
>TRBJ1-3|.|.|TRBV30
CAWSDFGSTIYF
TGTGCCTGGAGTGATTTCGGGAGCACCATATATTTT
>TRBJ1-5|.|TRBD1|TRBV10-1
CASSEAGGQPQHF
TGCGCCAGCAGTGAGGCAGGGGGTCAGCCCCAGCATTTT
>TRBJ2-2|few|TRBD1|TRBV11-3
CASSWDRGVTGELFF
TGTGCCAGCAGCTGGGACAGGGGGGTCACCGGGGAGCTGTTTTTT
>TRBJ2-7|.|.|TRBV5-1
CASSLNPLSYEQYF
TGCGCCAGCAGCTTGAACCCACTCTCCTACGAGCAGTACTTC
>TRBJ1-2|.|.|TRBV9
CASSVKDSRLWGYTF
TGTGCCAGCAGCGTGAAGGACTCCCGATTGTGGGGCTACACCTTC
>TRBJ2-3|.|.|TRBV10-1
CASSESKNSLQYF
TGCGCCAGCAGTGAGTCGAAGAACAGCCTTCAGTATTTT
>TRBJ2-7|.|.|TRBV29-1
CSVVPGHSYEQYF
TGCAGCGTTGTTCCGGGACATTCCTACGAGCAGTACTTC
>TRBJ2-1|.|.|TRBV11-3
CASSQGLNSYNEQFF
TGTGCCAGCAGCCAAGGGCTGAACTCCTACAATGAGCAGTTCTTC
>TRBJ1-1|.|.|TRBV28
CASRPHRVGTEAFF
TGTGCCAGCAGACCTCACAGGGTGGGCACTGAAGCTTTCTTT
>TRBJ2-7|.|.|TRBV2
CAVGVVFGVEQYF
TGTGCCGTAGGAGTCGTCTTCGGGGTCGAGCAGTACTTC
>TRBJ2-1|.|.|TRBV30
CAWSPRLLEQFF
TGTGCCTGGAGTCCTCGCCTCTTAGAGCAGTTCTTC
>TRBJ1-5|.|.|TRBV10-3
CAISESGGWGNQPQHF
TGTGCCATCAGTGAGTCGGGGGGGTGGGGCAATCAGCCCCAGCATTTT